Sequencing of this TCR beta chain was carried out in a study of shared clonotypes between healthy human individuals. Overall study findings and caveats: The sole specimen, blood, was sampled, and tissue repertoires likely differ. Naive subsets generally exceeded memory subsets in estimated richness.

This clone was observed a handful of times. Antigen: not known. The study drew its donors from healthy HIV-negative adults without recent acute infections or vaccinations. Trimming cost V 6 bases and J 9 bases, with 14 bases left between them. Germline loops: CDR1 SQVTM, CDR2 ANQGSEA. There are 11 residues in the CDR3. This was a deep-level run. The method was immunoSEQ multiplex PCR; TCRdb's version includes in-frame clones alone and lacks a portion of them. The sample lists around 2.1 million clones; approximately 94% were seen once. This receptor was identified in a young man in good health. The sequencing input was naive CD4+ T cells sorted from blood. Subset meaning: CD45RA+ positively selected. This chain links TRBV29-1 with TRBJ1-1, with D perhaps TRBD1 (5 bases). The CDR3 DNA follows: TGCAGCGTGACGAGGGGCTGGAAAGCTTTCTTT. It specifies CSVTRGWKAFF.